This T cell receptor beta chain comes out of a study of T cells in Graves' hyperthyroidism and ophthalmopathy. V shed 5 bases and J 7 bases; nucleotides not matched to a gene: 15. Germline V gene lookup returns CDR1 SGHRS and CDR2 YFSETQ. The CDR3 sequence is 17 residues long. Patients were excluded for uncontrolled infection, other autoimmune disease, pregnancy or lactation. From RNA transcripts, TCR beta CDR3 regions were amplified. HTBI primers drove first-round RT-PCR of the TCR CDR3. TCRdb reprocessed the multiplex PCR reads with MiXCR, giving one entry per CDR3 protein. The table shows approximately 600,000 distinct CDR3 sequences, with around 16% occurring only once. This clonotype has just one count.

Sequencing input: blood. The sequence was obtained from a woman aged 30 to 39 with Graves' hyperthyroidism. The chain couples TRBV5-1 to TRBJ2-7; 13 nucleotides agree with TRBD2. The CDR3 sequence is CASSFIPGLAGAGEQYF. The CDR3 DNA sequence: TGCGCCAGCAGTTTCATCCCCGGACTAGCGGGAGCTGGTGAGCAGTACTTC.